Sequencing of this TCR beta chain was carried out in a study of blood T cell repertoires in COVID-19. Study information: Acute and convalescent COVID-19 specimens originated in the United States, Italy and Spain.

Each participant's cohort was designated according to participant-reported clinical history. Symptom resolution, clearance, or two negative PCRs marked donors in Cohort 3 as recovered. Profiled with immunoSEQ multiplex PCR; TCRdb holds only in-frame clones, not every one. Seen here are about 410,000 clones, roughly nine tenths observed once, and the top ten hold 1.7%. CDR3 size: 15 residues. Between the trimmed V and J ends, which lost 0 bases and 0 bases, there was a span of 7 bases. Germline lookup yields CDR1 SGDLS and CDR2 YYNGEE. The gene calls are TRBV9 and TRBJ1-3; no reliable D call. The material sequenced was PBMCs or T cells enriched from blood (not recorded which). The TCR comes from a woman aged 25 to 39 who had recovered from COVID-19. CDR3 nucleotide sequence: TGTGCCAGCAGCGTAGACCCGAGCTCTGGAAACACCATATATTTT. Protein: CASSVDPSSGNTIYF.